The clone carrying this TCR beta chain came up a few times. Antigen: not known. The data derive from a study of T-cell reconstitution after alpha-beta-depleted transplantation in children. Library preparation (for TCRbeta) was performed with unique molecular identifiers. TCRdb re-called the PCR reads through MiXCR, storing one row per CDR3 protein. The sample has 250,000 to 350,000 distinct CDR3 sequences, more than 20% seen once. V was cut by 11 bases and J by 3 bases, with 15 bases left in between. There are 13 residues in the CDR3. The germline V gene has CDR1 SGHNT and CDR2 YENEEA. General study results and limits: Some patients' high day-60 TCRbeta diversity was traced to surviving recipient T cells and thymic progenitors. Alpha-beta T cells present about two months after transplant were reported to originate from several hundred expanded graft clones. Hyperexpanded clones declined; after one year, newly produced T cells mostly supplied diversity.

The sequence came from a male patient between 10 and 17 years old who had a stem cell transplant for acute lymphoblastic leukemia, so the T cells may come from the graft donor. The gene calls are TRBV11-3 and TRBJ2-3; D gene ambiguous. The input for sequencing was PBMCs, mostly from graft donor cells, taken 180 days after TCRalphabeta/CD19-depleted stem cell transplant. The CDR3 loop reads CASRKSMTDTQYF. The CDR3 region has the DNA TGTGCCTCCAGGAAGAGCATGACAGATACGCAGTATTTT.